This TCR beta chain was identified in a study of CD8 T cells in ankylosing spondylitis. V was shortened by 0 bases and J by 3 bases, with 10 bases between the two germline ends. CDR3 size: 14 residues. Germline-derived CDR1 and CDR2 are SGHRS and YFSETQ. MiXCR was run by TCRdb on the 5' RACE reads, yielding one entry per CDR3 protein. The table has some 140,000 distinct CDR3 sequences, 9.5% to 12% seen once. This clonotype was observed a few times. What was sequenced was blood, either unsorted or a sorted T cell fraction (not recorded which). The chain recombines TRBV5-1 with TRBJ2-7; weak D call: TRBD1 (6 bases). The TCR was taken from a female donor with ankylosing spondylitis or in good health (not recorded which). The CDR3 sequence: CASSLEYRVYEQYF. In nucleotides, the CDR3 is TGCGCCAGCAGCTTGGAGTACAGGGTCTACGAGCAGTACTTC.